The table lists the clone carrying this T cell receptor beta chain with many counts. MiXCR, run by TCRdb on the 5' RACE reads, gives a single entry per CDR3 protein. The sample includes about 49,000 distinct CDR3 sequences, roughly 13% of them seen just once. The data derive from a study of neurological immune-mediated disorders. V was clipped by 1 base and J by 5 bases, with 12 bases between them. Germline lookup yields CDR1 SGHRS and CDR2 YFSETQ. The CDR3 is 14 residues long. The time point is: longitudinal time-point 2. The sample was PBMCs. The V call is TRBV5-1, the J call TRBJ1-2; tentative D call: TRBD1 (6 bases). The receptor was isolated from a male donor with HTLV-1-associated myelopathy (HAM/TSP). The CDR3 coding sequence is TGCGCCAGCAGCTTGTGGGGGGCGGATTATGGCTACACCTTC. Translated, it gives CASSLWGADYGYTF.